This T cell receptor beta chain was captured by sequencing in a study of identical twins. MiXCR was run by TCRdb on the 5' RACE reads, yielding one entry per CDR3 protein. Of 400,000 to 500,000 distinct CDR3 sequences listed, less than 20% are singletons. This clonotype was sampled from a man in his fifties in good health. Specimen: naive T cells sorted from blood.

CDR3 residues: CASSPSVGNTIYF. The CDR3 DNA sequence: TGTGCCAGCTCACCTTCTGTCGGAAACACCATATATTTT. This chain uses TRBV18 with TRBJ1-3; no clear D gene. CDR3 size: 13 residues. Trimming took off 3 bases at V and 4 bases at J, with 7 bases between the two ends. Germline CDR1 KGHSH, CDR2 LQKENI.